Presented here are 4 T cell receptor beta chains from one specimen sequenced in a study of blood T cell repertoires in COVID-19. Only in-frame clones appear in the TCRdb table, and some are missing; sequencing was by immunoSEQ multiplex PCR. This sample carries some 270,000 clones, 80% to 85% of them seen once, and the ten largest clones take about 3%. Specimen: PBMCs or T cells enriched from blood (not recorded which). Every receptor here comes from a man in his forties or fifties who had recovered from COVID-19.

This clone was counted once. The chain couples TRBV5-1 to TRBJ2-1, with 9 bases that match TRBD1. Germline CDR1 reads SGHRS; CDR2 reads YFSETQ. Trimming removed 0 bases from V and 6 bases from J; junction bases left unmatched: 10. The CDR3 spans 17 residues. The CDR3 coding sequence is TGCGCCAGCAGCTTGGCCATGCGACAGGGGGTGGGCAATGAGCAGTTCTTC. Its protein product is CASSLAMRQGVGNEQFF. Full variable domain (rest looked up from reference TRBV5-1 and TRBJ2-1): KAGVTQTPRYLIKTRGQQVTLSCSPISGHRSVSWYQQTPGQGLQFLFEYFSETQRNKGNFPGRFSGRQFSNSRSEMNVSTLELGDSALYLCASSLAMRQGVGNEQFFGPGTRLTVL.

The chain employs TRBV27 and TRBJ1-5; D is unclear. CDR3 size: 15 residues. V was pared by 0 bases and J by 6 bases, with 12 bases between. Germline loops: CDR1 MNHEY, CDR2 SMNVEV (reference sequence). CDR3 region: CASSLSFLGTQPQHF. CDR3 coding DNA: TGTGCCAGCAGTTTATCTTTTCTGGGCACTCAGCCCCAGCATTTT.

V gene TRBV4-1 combines with J gene TRBJ1-1; no firm D call. CDR1 is MGHRA, CDR2 YSYEKL, per germline. The CDR3 is made up of 14 amino acids. The V end lost 4 bases, the J end lost 4 bases, and 13 bases lay between the germline ends. The CDR3 DNA is TGCGCCAGCAGCCGGGAGGGCGGAGGCACTGAAGCTTTCTTT. Protein sequence: CASSREGGGTEAFF.

This chain connects TRBV6-5 to TRBJ1-4, with 8 bases fitting TRBD1. Germline V gene lookup returns CDR1 MNHEY and CDR2 SVGAGI. After removal of 5 bases from V and 7 bases from J, the junction contained 9 bases not matched to a gene. This CDR3 contains 15 residues. CDR3: CASSHTTGGGEKLFF. As DNA, the CDR3 is TGTGCCAGCAGTCACACTACAGGGGGTGGTGAAAAACTGTTTTTT.